The sequence of this T cell receptor (beta chain) was determined in a study of vaccination effects on CD4 cells after COVID-19. Study-level findings and limits: Clones that were induced by infection or by vaccine showed marked contraction late after vaccination.

The CDR3 sequence is 16 residues long. Prior to sequencing, the ViraFEST assay stimulated PBMC with viral peptide pools, which expanded the antigen-specific CD4+ T cells. Cultured cells yielded isolated CD4+ T cells after more than nine days. It was two doses of either the BNT162b2 or mRNA-1273 vaccine that participants received. The protocol was immunoSEQ multiplex PCR, while the TCRdb copy is restricted to in-frame clones and leaves out a portion. The sample lists about 28,000 clones; around 67% were seen once. On this clone itself: Its antigen is undetermined.

The clonotype was recovered from a human donor who received a COVID-19 vaccine. Sequenced here: CD4+ T cells from PBMCs cultured with HCoV-NL63 spike peptides, sampled after COVID-19 vaccination. This sequence joins TRBV21-1 and TRBJ2-1; the DNA was not used to check the table's D call, TRBD2. TRBV21-1 is described as a pseudogene. DNA for the CDR3: TGTGCCAGCAGCAGGTGGGGAGGACTAGCCTCTTATGAGCAGTTCTTC. Translating it yields CASSRWGGLASYEQFF.